The clone carrying this TCR beta chain was recorded at least ten times. Antigen specificity is unknown. This entry is derived from a study of molecular identifiers for immune sequencing clone quantification. The study's findings and limits: Even with roughly 1 million naive cells present, spiked Jurkat TCR RNA from one cell was reportedly detectable.

Listed TCR primers, together with previously described methods, were used for the bulk TCR libraries. MiXCR, run by TCRdb on the PCR reads, gives a single entry per CDR3 protein. Of about 500,000 distinct CDR3 sequences in the sample, roughly 24% were seen once. CDR1 and CDR2 (germline): SGHTA, FQGNSA. The CDR3 runs to 16 residues. V was clipped by 5 bases and J by 4 bases; unmatched bases: 9. The TCR comes from a human donor in good health. Some libraries in this study had Jurkat cell RNA spiked in. Sample: naive CD8+ T cells from blood, with Jurkat cell RNA spiked in. Subset: FACS-sorted CD8+CD4-CCR7+CD45RA+ naive T cells. This sequence joins TRBV7-2 and TRBJ1-4; 8 nucleotides agree with TRBD1. CDR3 nucleotide sequence: TGTGCCAGCAGCCTCCCCCGACAGGGGTTTAATGAAAAACTGTTTTTT. Translated: CASSLPRQGFNEKLFF.